These 23 T cell receptor beta chains were sequenced from one sample in a study of beta chain features in type 1 diabetes. Study-level results: Patients with Type 1 diabetes showed moderately but significantly shorter TCRB CDR3s in all four CD4+ subsets.

Every bit of the isolated RNA underwent reverse transcription, so sequencing read expressed TCRB transcripts. Some clones are missing from TCRdb's copy, which holds only in-frame ones; the method was immunoSEQ multiplex PCR. The sample includes some 660,000 clones, about 14% seen only once; the top ten take just under 0.04%. The antigens these receptors bind are not known. The sample comprised naive CD4+ T cells from blood. These receptors all come from a young man with type 1 diabetes.

A few counts support this clone. The chain recombines TRBV10-3 with TRBJ2-1; D is possibly TRBD1 (5 bases). V lost 5 bases to trimming and J lost 3 bases, with 11 bases between them. The germline V gene encodes CDR1 ENHRY and CDR2 SYGVKD. CDR3 length: 14 amino acids. The CDR3 loop is CAISSLDNYNEQFF. The CDR3 DNA reads as TGTGCCATCAGTTCCCTGGACAACTACAATGAGCAGTTCTTC.

This clone was counted only a few times. The V call is TRBV11-2, the J call TRBJ1-3; D uncertain. Germline CDR1 SGHAT, CDR2 FQNNGV. V lost 3 bases and J 0 bases, leaving 21 bases between the germline ends. The CDR3 is 19 amino acids. This CDR3 is CASSLRETPLDSSGNTIYF. The CDR3 DNA reads TGTGCCAGCAGCTTGAGAGAAACCCCTCTGGATAGCTCTGGAAACACCATATATTTT.

This clone was seen a handful of times. The sample holds other DNA sequences that translate to the same CDR3. The chain joins TRBV6-5 to TRBJ1-1; the match to TRBD1 covers 7 bases. Germline CDR1 MNHEY, CDR2 SVGAGI. This CDR3 has 13 amino acids. Losses at the gene ends were 6 bases for V and 3 bases for J; bases not matched to a gene: 4. The CDR3 region is CASSRDSYTEAFF. The CDR3 nucleotides read TGTGCCAGCAGCCGGGACAGCTACACTGAAGCTTTCTTT.

The J gene is TRBJ2-2, the V gene TRBV5-6; 8 nucleotides line up with TRBD1. There are 16 residues in the CDR3. The germline V gene has CDR1 SGHDT and CDR2 YYEEEE. J gave up 3 bases and V 5 bases, and 9 bases lay outside the gene matches. This CDR3 reads CASSLLGTGHTGELFF. CDR3 nucleotide sequence: TGTGCCAGCAGTCTGTTAGGGACAGGTCACACCGGGGAGCTGTTTTTT. Together with reference TRBV5-6 and TRBJ2-2, the CDR3 gives the full variable domain: DAGVTQSPTHLIKTRGQQVTLRCSPKSGHDTVSWYQQALGQGPQFIFQYYEEEERQRGNFPDRFSGHQFPNYSSELNVNALLLGDSALYLCASSLLGTGHTGELFFGEGSRLTVL.

There are a few counts of this clone. The chain uses TRBV29-1 and TRBJ2-5, with unresolved D. The CDR3 sequence is 12 residues long. Per the germline V gene, CDR1 is SQVTM and CDR2 is ANQGSEA. V lost 2 bases, J lost 5 bases, and 9 bases lay in between. In DNA, the CDR3 is TGCAGCGTTGAAAGAACCTTGGAGACCCAGTACTTC. It is translated as CSVERTLETQYF.

This clone was recorded a few times. The genes are TRBV30 and TRBJ2-7; D uncertain. Per germline, CDR1 GTSNPN and CDR2 SVGIG (reference sequence). The CDR3 has 12 amino acids. V lost 5 bases, J lost 3 bases, and 11 bases lay in between. The CDR3 loop reads CAWRVGFYEQYF. The CDR3, as DNA: TGTGCCTGGCGCGTGGGGTTCTACGAGCAGTACTTC.

In this sample, this clone turned up a few times. The chain employs TRBV30 and TRBJ1-4; D call uncertain. Germline V lookup: CDR1 GTSNPN, CDR2 SVGIG (reference sequence). The CDR3 is 16 amino acids. V was cut by 0 bases and J by 2 bases, with 13 bases left in between. The CDR3 DNA follows: TGTGCCTGGAGTGTAGACTTTTACGCGACTAATGAAAAACTGTTTTTT. Protein product: CAWSVDFYATNEKLFF.

This sequence joins TRBV25-1 and TRBJ2-2; no reliable D call. The CDR3 sequence is 14 residues long. The V gene lost 3 bases and the J gene lost 0 bases, with 5 bases spanning the gap. The germline V gene has CDR1 MGHDK and CDR2 SYGVNS. CDR3 protein: CASSEGTNTGELFF. The CDR3 DNA reads as TGTGCCAGCAGTGAGGGCACGAACACCGGGGAGCTGTTTTTT.

This chain connects TRBV13 to TRBJ2-7; maybe TRBD1 (5 bases). CDR1 is PRHDT, CDR2 FYEKMQ, per germline (reference sequence). Trimming shortened V by 1 base and J by 5 bases, and 12 bases separated the two germline ends. The CDR3 contains 14 residues. The CDR3, as DNA: TGTGCCAGCAGCTTAGTAGGGGCGCGAGACGAGCAGTACTTC. Translation gives CASSLVGARDEQYF.

The chain couples TRBV5-1 to TRBJ2-1; TRBD2 aligns across 7 bases. The CDR3 sequence is 14 residues long. Germline V gene lookup returns CDR1 SGHRS and CDR2 YFSETQ. The V and J ends lost 3 bases and 9 bases, in that order; junction bases with no gene match: 9. The DNA for the CDR3 is TGCGCCAGCAGCTCAGGGACTACCCCGGGTGAGCAGTTCTTC. Protein sequence: CASSSGTTPGEQFF.

V and J are TRBV27 and TRBJ1-1; 7 bases match TRBD1. The CDR3 is 14 amino acids. V lost 8 bases, J lost 4 bases, and 10 bases stayed unmatched. Germline CDR1 MNHEY, CDR2 SMNVEV (reference sequence). CDR3 sequence (DNA): TGTGCCAGCTACAGGGCAGGGGGTAGCACTGAAGCTTTCTTT. This encodes CASYRAGGSTEAFF.

This chain links TRBV5-1 with TRBJ2-6, with D hard to call. The CDR3 extends over 15 amino acids. The V end was cut by 0 bases, the J end by 4 bases, with 8 bases between. The germline V gene encodes CDR1 SGHRS and CDR2 YFSETQ. This CDR3 is CASSLVGAGANVLTF. DNA for the CDR3: TGCGCCAGCAGCTTGGTAGGAGCAGGGGCCAACGTCCTGACTTTC.

The V and J genes are TRBV4-1 and TRBJ2-7; the D is unclear. Germline CDR1 reads MGHRA; CDR2 reads YSYEKL. V was cut by 1 base and J by 2 bases, with 12 bases left in between. The CDR3 has 15 amino acids. The CDR3, as DNA: TGCGCCAGCAGCCAAGGCGGAACCGCAACCTACGAGCAGTACTTC. It is translated as CASSQGGTATYEQYF.

This clone came up a few times. CDR3 DNA: TGTGCCTGGAGTTTCGTTGTTGGGTTCGCAGATACGCAGTATTTT. It specifies CAWSFVVGFADTQYF. The gene calls are TRBV30 and TRBJ2-3, with unresolved D. V lost 2 bases and J lost 4, with 16 bases in between. The CDR3 totals 15 residues. Looked up from germline, CDR1 is GTSNPN and CDR2 is SVGIG (reference sequence).

This clone was seen more than once but under ten times. This rearrangement joins TRBV5-1 to TRBJ2-3, with D possibly being TRBD2 (5 bases). Germline V gene sequence: CDR1 SGHRS, CDR2 YFSETQ. The CDR3 covers 16 residues. Trimming removed 4 bases at V and 2 bases at J, with 17 bases between. CDR3 DNA: TGCGCCAGCAGCCCGGACTCGCGCCATATCACAGATACGCAGTATTTT. As protein: CASSPDSRHITDTQYF.

This sequence joins TRBV19 and TRBJ1-2; D not certain. From germline, CDR1 is LNHDA and CDR2 SQIVND (reference sequence). V was cut by 6 bases and J by 8 bases, with 13 bases left in between. The CDR3 loop spans 12 amino acids. CDR3 region: CASRLEIGGYTF. CDR3 coding DNA: TGTGCCAGTAGGTTAGAGATTGGGGGCTACACCTTC.

This chain links TRBV27 with TRBJ1-1; D is undetermined. The CDR3 runs to 14 residues. CDR1 and CDR2 (germline): MNHEY, SMNVEV (reference sequence). The V end lost 2 bases, the J end lost 0 bases, and 7 bases lay between the germline ends. CDR3 region: CASSLGRLNTEAFF. CDR3 nucleotide sequence: TGTGCCAGCAGTTTAGGGCGGCTGAACACTGAAGCTTTCTTT.

This clone was counted between two and nine times. The chain is built from TRBV2 and TRBJ2-7; 10 bases map to TRBD2. CDR3 length: 12 residues. Germline values: CDR1 SNHLY, CDR2 FYNNEI. Losses at the gene ends were 8 bases for V and 11 bases for J; bases not matched to a gene: 9. For the CDR3, the DNA is TGTGCCAGCTCTCCCGAAGCGGGAGGGGAGTACTTC. Protein: CASSPEAGGEYF.

V and J are TRBV7-9 and TRBJ1-2; D is undetermined. V lost 5 bases to trimming and J lost 0 bases, with 16 bases between them. The CDR3 has 16 amino acids. Germline CDR1 is SEHNR and CDR2 is FQNEAQ (reference sequence). CDR3 in amino acids: CASSQEWASPNYGYTF. DNA of the CDR3: TGTGCCAGCAGCCAGGAATGGGCCTCACCTAACTATGGCTACACCTTC.

This rearrangement joins TRBV4-1 to TRBJ2-1; D gene unclear. V was trimmed by 0 bases and J by 6 bases, leaving 12 bases between them. The germline V gene has CDR1 MGHRA and CDR2 YSYEKL. The CDR3 totals 15 residues. Here the CDR3 reads CASSQDYPGFNEQFF. CDR3 bases: TGCGCCAGCAGCCAAGATTATCCGGGCTTCAATGAGCAGTTCTTC.

The J gene is TRBJ1-3, the V gene TRBV10-3; possibly TRBD1 for D (5 bases). Germline CDR1 reads ENHRY; CDR2 reads SYGVKD. V lost 7 bases and J 4 bases, leaving 14 bases between the germline ends. CDR3 length: 14 residues. The CDR3 region is CAITVQGAGNTIYF. CDR3 nucleotide sequence: TGTGCCATCACAGTCCAGGGAGCGGGAAACACCATATATTTT.

This clone was counted between two and nine times. The chain uses TRBV11-1 and TRBJ2-2; D is undetermined. V was pared by 5 bases and J by 6 bases, with 13 bases between. The germline V gene has CDR1 SGHAT and CDR2 FQDESV (reference sequence). There are 14 residues in the CDR3. This CDR3 reads CASSQFAESGELFF. CDR3 nucleotide sequence: TGTGCCAGCAGCCAATTTGCTGAGTCCGGGGAGCTGTTTTTT.

The chain has TRBV5-4 and TRBJ2-1; D gene uncertain. Trimming removed 0 bases at V and 0 bases at J, with 10 bases between. Germline loops: CDR1 SGHNT, CDR2 YYREEE (reference sequence). The CDR3 sequence is 16 residues long. The CDR3 nucleotides read TGTGCCAGCAGCTTGGGGAGAAGCGCCTCCTACAATGAGCAGTTCTTC. Amino acid sequence: CASSLGRSASYNEQFF.